This record concerns one T cell receptor beta chain sequence. With 3 bases removed from V and 5 bases from J, the gap between germline ends came to 8 bases. The germline V gene has CDR1 MNHNS and CDR2 SASEGT. The CDR3 totals 13 residues. The Seattle patients joined while their infection was active and were tracked longitudinally afterward. This entry is derived from a study of blood T cell repertoires in COVID-19. Source study methods: Reference gene primer amplification gave nucleated cell count estimates. The protocol was immunoSEQ multiplex PCR, while the TCRdb copy is restricted to in-frame clones and leaves out a portion. V and J calls and clone size come straight from that table; D and trimming were deduced from the DNA. The sample lists about 95,000 clones; about 89% were seen once.

The chain has TRBV6-1 and TRBJ2-1; perhaps TRBD2 as D (5 bases). Sequencing was done on a sample of peripheral blood. This receptor was taken from a man in his sixties with COVID-19, enrolled during active disease. DNA of the CDR3: TGTGCCAGCAGTGAGGTGCGGGACAATGAGCAGTTCTTC. Translation gives CASSEVRDNEQFF.